Each of the 27 T cell receptor beta chains below was sequenced from the same sample in a study of shared clonotypes between healthy human individuals. Method: immunoSEQ multiplex PCR; TCRdb's copy keeps in-frame clones and lacks some. The sample has millions of clones; 80% to 95% are singletons. Input material: naive CD4+ T cells from PBMCs. Subset: CD45RA+ positively selected. These receptors came from a man younger than 35 in good health. Some clones in this sample may be carry-over from other donors' samples.

This clone was seen just once. V gene TRBV9 combines with J gene TRBJ2-7; a weak D match, TRBD2 (6 bases). The germline V gene encodes CDR1 SGDLS and CDR2 YYNGEE. V was pared by 0 bases and J by 2 bases, with 15 bases between. This CDR3 has 16 amino acids. The CDR3 DNA follows: TGTGCCAGCAGCGTAGCAATAGCGGACTCTACCTACGAGCAGTACTTC. Amino acids: CASSVAIADSTYEQYF.

This clone has a single count. This CDR3 is also generated by other DNA sequences in the sample. The V and J genes are TRBV18 and TRBJ2-7; D remains ambiguous. The length of the CDR3 is 12 residues. The V end lost 6 bases, the J end lost 0 bases, and 6 bases lay between the germline ends. Germline assignment: CDR1 KGHSH and CDR2 LQKENI. CDR3 loop: CASSRSSYEQYF. The CDR3 DNA sequence: TGTGCCAGCTCCCGAAGCTCCTACGAGCAGTACTTC.

The J gene is TRBJ2-1, the V gene TRBV13, with 7 bases identical to TRBD2. Germline trimming cut 4 bases from V and 4 bases from J; bases unmatched to any gene: 13. From germline, CDR1 is PRHDT and CDR2 FYEKMQ (reference sequence). The CDR3 extends over 17 amino acids. The chain's CDR3 is CASSSSGALAVYNEQFF. The CDR3 DNA sequence: TGTGCCAGCAGCTCATCCGGGGCCCTAGCGGTGTACAATGAGCAGTTCTTC.

The chain uses TRBV7-3 and TRBJ2-2, with 8 bases lining up with TRBD2. CDR3 size: 18 residues. The germline CDR1 and CDR2 sequences are SGHTA and FQGTGA. The V and J ends lost 5 bases and 5 bases, in that order; junction bases with no gene match: 16. The CDR3 nucleotides read TGTGCCAGCAGCCCCAACGCCGGCGGGAGGCCGAGTACCGGGGAGCTGTTTTTT. It translates to CASSPNAGGRPSTGELFF.

In DNA, the CDR3 is TGTGCCTGGAGTCGGGGGCTAGCGTCCTACGAGCAGTACTTC. Translated: CAWSRGLASYEQYF. The J gene is TRBJ2-7, the V gene TRBV30; D tentatively fits TRBD1 or TRBD2 (6 bases each). V was clipped by 2 bases and J by 1 base, with 12 bases between them. Germline CDR1 is GTSNPN and CDR2 is SVGIG (reference sequence). The CDR3 contains 14 residues. The full variable domain, in which reference TRBV30 and TRBJ2-7 provide the parts outside the CDR3, is SQTIHQWPATLVQPVGSPLSLECTVEGTSNPNLYWYRQAAGRGLQLLFYSVGIGQISSEVPQNLSASRPQDRQFILSSKKLLLSDSGFYLCAWSRGLASYEQYFGPGTRLTVT.

This chain uses TRBV7-9 with TRBJ1-4; no clear D. Between the trimmed V and J ends, which lost 5 bases and 4 bases, there was a span of 11 bases. Looked up from germline, CDR1 is SEHNR and CDR2 is FQNEAQ (reference sequence). The CDR3 is made up of 14 amino acids. CDR3 loop: CASSTVQINEKLFF. The CDR3 nucleotides read TGTGCCAGCAGCACGGTACAGATTAATGAAAAACTGTTTTTT.

This chain uses TRBV30 with TRBJ2-3, with TRBD2 identical over 8 bases. V was pared by 0 bases and J by 5 bases, with 7 bases of the junction left unmatched. This CDR3 has 15 amino acids. Germline CDR1 and CDR2: GTSNPN and SVGIG (reference sequence). CDR3 nucleotides: TGTGCCTGGAGTGTGCTAGCGGGCCCTATAGATACGCAGTATTTT. This encodes CAWSVLAGPIDTQYF.

On this clone: Other DNA sequences in this specimen translate into the identical CDR3. The chain couples TRBV10-3 to TRBJ2-3; D is unresolved. V was pared by 6 bases and J by 2 bases, with 3 bases between. Germline CDR1 reads ENHRY; CDR2 reads SYGVKD. CDR3 length equals 11 residues. In DNA form, the CDR3 reads TGTGCCATCAGGGCCACAGATACGCAGTATTTT. It translates to CAIRATDTQYF.

This chain joins TRBV28 and TRBJ2-5, with D perhaps given as TRBD1 or TRBD2 (6 bases each). The ends were cut back, 2 bases at V and 7 bases at J, with 14 bases in the middle. The V gene's germline CDR1 is MDHEN and CDR2 SYDVKM. CDR3 length equals 14 residues. The CDR3 bases are TGTGCCAGCAGTTTAGGGGGGACACCCAGGACCCAGTACTTC. As protein: CASSLGGTPRTQYF. Using reference TRBV28 and TRBJ2-5 for the parts outside the CDR3, the full variable domain is DVKVTQSSRYLVKRTGEKVFLECVQDMDHENMFWYRQDPGLGLRLIYFSYDVKMKEKGDIPEGYSVSREKKERFSLILESASTNQTSMYLCASSLGGTPRTQYFGPGTRLLVL.

The chain links TRBV9 to TRBJ2-5, with TRBD2 identical over 9 bases. Germline V gene sequence: CDR1 SGDLS, CDR2 YYNGEE. V shed 0 bases and J 1 base; nucleotides not matched to a gene: 1. The CDR3 is 15 residues long. DNA for the CDR3: TGTGCCAGCAGCGTAGGGCGGGAGGGCCAAGAGACCCAGTACTTC. This sequence encodes CASSVGREGQETQYF. The variable domain in full, completed from reference TRBV9 and TRBJ2-5, reads DSGVTQTPKHLITATGQRVTLRCSPRSGDLSVYWYQQSLDQGLQFLIQYYNGEERAKGNILERFSAQQFPDLHSELNLSSLELGDSALYFCASSVGREGQETQYFGPGTRLLVL.

In DNA, the CDR3 is TGTGCCAGCAGCTTAGTGGCACTTCCGGCAGGGATTAGGGGCTACACCTTC. Its translation is CASSLVALPAGIRGYTF. J is TRBJ1-2 and V is TRBV7-2, with D possibly matching TRBD1 (5 bases). Between the trimmed V and J ends, which lost 1 base and 8 bases, there was a span of 23 bases. Per germline, CDR1 SGHTA and CDR2 FQGNSA. The CDR3 sequence is 17 residues long.

The chain uses TRBV7-3 and TRBJ2-1, with 14 bases matching TRBD2. This CDR3 region has 16 residues. The germline V gene encodes CDR1 SGHTA and CDR2 FQGTGA. V lost 5 bases and J lost 9; bases outside the gene matches: 9. CDR3 residues: CASSPRGLAGDGEQFF. The CDR3, as DNA: TGTGCCAGCAGCCCCCGGGGACTAGCGGGAGATGGTGAGCAGTTCTTC.

This clone was seen a few times. The J gene is TRBJ1-5, the V gene TRBV4-1; D ambiguous. The CDR3 extends over 14 amino acids. Trimming cost V 2 bases and J 5 bases, with 10 bases left between them. Germline CDR1 MGHRA, CDR2 YSYEKL. The CDR3 loop reads CASSQWTTDQPQHF. CDR3 in DNA: TGCGCCAGCAGCCAATGGACGACCGATCAGCCCCAGCATTTT.

The chain couples TRBV6-1 to TRBJ1-2; D not resolved. From germline, CDR1 is MNHNS and CDR2 SASEGT. This CDR3 spans 10 amino acids. CDR3 sequence: CGDRAYGYTF. The CDR3 DNA sequence: TGTGGCGACCGGGCCTATGGCTACACCTTC.

The rearrangement uses TRBV6-1 and TRBJ2-7; D is undetermined. The germline CDR1 and CDR2 sequences are MNHNS and SASEGT. The CDR3 consists of 11 residues. Trimming stripped 6 bases from V and 3 bases from J, with 6 bases between. CDR3 sequence reads: CASRELYEQYF. As DNA, the CDR3 is TGTGCCAGCAGGGAACTCTACGAGCAGTACTTC.

Worth noting for this clone: In the same sample, other DNA sequences code for this CDR3. The chain recombines TRBV10-3 with TRBJ2-1; the match to TRBD2 covers 8 bases. The germline gives CDR1 ENHRY, CDR2 SYGVKD. V lost 6 bases to trimming and J lost 4 bases; unmatched junction nucleotides: 8. The CDR3 extends over 15 amino acids. The CDR3 DNA reads as TGTGCCATCAGCGAAACTAGCGGAACATACAATGAGCAGTTCTTC. Translated: CAISETSGTYNEQFF.

The chain combines TRBV7-9 with TRBJ1-4, with D perhaps matching TRBD1 (5 bases). The CDR3 covers 15 residues. With 5 bases removed from V and 8 bases from J, the gap between germline ends came to 18 bases. Per the germline V gene, CDR1 is SEHNR and CDR2 is FQNEAQ (reference sequence). CDR3 sequence reads: CASSRVGRVGEKLFF. As DNA, the CDR3 is TGTGCCAGCAGCCGGGTCGGCAGGGTGGGCGAAAAACTGTTTTTT. The variable domain in full, with the rest retrieved from reference TRBV7-9 and TRBJ1-4, is DTGVSQNPRHKITKRGQNVTFRCDPISEHNRLYWYRQTLGQGPEFLTYFQNEAQLEKSRLLSDRFSAERPKGSFSTLEIQRTEQGDSAMYLCASSRVGRVGEKLFFGSGTQLSVL.

The chain links TRBV30 to TRBJ2-2; TRBD1 or TRBD2 may be the D gene (6 bases each). V was pared by 0 bases and J by 6 bases, with 14 bases between. The CDR3 length is 15 residues. Germline V gives CDR1 GTSNPN, CDR2 SVGIG (reference sequence). The CDR3 protein is CAWSVRGGPAGELFF. For the CDR3, the DNA is TGTGCCTGGAGTGTACGTGGGGGGCCGGCCGGGGAGCTGTTTTTT.

This sequence joins TRBV5-1 and TRBJ1-1, with 8 bases that match TRBD1. The CDR3 contains 14 residues. Germline values: CDR1 SGHRS, CDR2 YFSETQ. Trimming at V came to 0 bases and at J to 6 bases, leaving 4 bases not matched to a gene. The CDR3 spells CASSLGQGIPEAFF. The CDR3 DNA sequence: TGCGCCAGCAGCTTGGGACAGGGGATTCCTGAAGCTTTCTTT.

The chain employs TRBV10-1 and TRBJ2-1; 7 nucleotides match TRBD2. Germline V lookup: CDR1 WNHNN, CDR2 SYGVQD (reference sequence). CDR3 length: 14 amino acids. V was clipped by 2 bases and J by 5 bases; unmatched bases: 3. CDR3 sequence (DNA): TGCGCCAGCAGTGAGCTAGCGGCTAACAATGAGCAGTTCTTC. Amino acids: CASSELAANNEQFF.

Concerning this clone: Other DNA sequences in the sample encode the same CDR3. The V gene is TRBV11-3, the J gene TRBJ2-5; maybe TRBD2 (6 bases). CDR3 length: 13 amino acids. V gave up 3 bases and J gave up 7 bases, with 12 bases separating them. Germline values: CDR1 SGHNT, CDR2 YENEEA. DNA for the CDR3: TGTGCCAGCAGCTTGGTGCAGGGAGGGACCCAGTACTTC. Protein: CASSLVQGGTQYF.

The rearrangement joins TRBV4-3 to TRBJ2-3; D gene unclear. This CDR3 has 13 residues. V lost 4 bases, J lost 8 bases, and 13 bases lay in between. Germline V gene data show CDR1 as LGHNA and CDR2 as YSLEER. The CDR3, as DNA: TGCGCCAGCAGCCCCCGTCTCGAGAGTACGCAGTATTTT. Its protein product is CASSPRLESTQYF.

V gene TRBV7-2 combines with J gene TRBJ1-5; TRBD1 agrees at 8 bases. Germline-derived CDR1 and CDR2 are SGHTA and FQGNSA. V trimming: 2 bases; J trimming: 6 bases; junction bases outside the gene matches: 6. The CDR3 loop spans 15 amino acids. The CDR3 region is CASSLRQGAGQPQHF. The CDR3, as DNA: TGTGCCAGCAGCTTAAGGCAGGGGGCAGGTCAGCCCCAGCATTTT.

This rearrangement joins TRBV4-1 to TRBJ2-1; no definite D call. The germline V and J ends were trimmed by 6 bases and 11 bases, with 11 bases remaining between them. CDR1 is MGHRA, CDR2 YSYEKL, per germline. The CDR3 consists of 11 residues. CDR3 loop: CASRDSRQQFF. The CDR3 DNA sequence: TGCGCCAGCAGAGATTCTAGGCAGCAGTTCTTC.

To note about this clone: The sample carries other DNA sequences with the same CDR3. The chain employs TRBV5-1 and TRBJ1-1; 11 positions match TRBD1. V was clipped by 4 bases and J by 4 bases; unmatched bases: 3. In germline, CDR1 is SGHRS, CDR2 YFSETQ. The CDR3 spans 14 residues. The chain's CDR3 is CASSRGQGGTEAFF. CDR3 nucleotides: TGCGCCAGCAGCAGGGGACAGGGGGGCACTGAAGCTTTCTTT. The full variable domain, completed using reference TRBV5-1 and TRBJ1-1, is KAGVTQTPRYLIKTRGQQVTLSCSPISGHRSVSWYQQTPGQGLQFLFEYFSETQRNKGNFPGRFSGRQFSNSRSEMNVSTLELGDSALYLCASSRGQGGTEAFFGQGTRLTVV.

The chain recombines TRBV28 with TRBJ1-5; D ambiguous. The V gene's germline CDR1 is MDHEN and CDR2 SYDVKM. V lost 8 bases, J lost 1 base, and 12 bases lay in between. CDR3 length equals 14 residues. The CDR3 bases are TGTGCCAGCGGCCTGTCGTTCAGCAATCAGCCCCAGCATTTT. As protein: CASGLSFSNQPQHF.

This chain uses TRBV5-6 with TRBJ2-5; TRBD1 is a possible D gene (5 bases). The length of the CDR3 is 14 residues. V lost 4 bases, J lost 7 bases, and 17 bases lay in between. Germline V gene sequence: CDR1 SGHDT, CDR2 YYEEEE. CDR3 nucleotides: TGTGCCAGCAGCGCGACCCGACAGAGAGGGACCCAGTACTTC. Encoded protein: CASSATRQRGTQYF. Based on the CDR3 plus reference TRBV5-6 and TRBJ2-5, the full variable domain is DAGVTQSPTHLIKTRGQQVTLRCSPKSGHDTVSWYQQALGQGPQFIFQYYEEEERQRGNFPDRFSGHQFPNYSSELNVNALLLGDSALYLCASSATRQRGTQYFGPGTRLLVL.